This T cell receptor (beta chain) was identified in a study of blood T cell repertoires in COVID-19. Study context: The origin of the acute and convalescent COVID-19 samples was the United States, Italy and Spain. PBMCs, B-cell-depleted T cells, or T cells provided the cDNA or gDNA that made up the material.

The CDR3 runs 16 residues. The V and J ends lost 0 bases and 6 bases respectively, with 15 bases between them. Germline loops: CDR1 WNHNN, CDR2 SYGVQD (reference sequence). In the authors' methods: Amplification of reference gene primers was used by the study to estimate nucleated cell counts. Sequenced by immunoSEQ multiplex PCR; TCRdb stores in-frame clones only, minus some. V and J calls and clone size are copied from that table; D and trimming were computed from the DNA. The sample records a few hundred thousand clones, 88% being singletons. The receptor was isolated from a young man with active or convalescent COVID-19. Sequenced sample: peripheral blood. The chain is built from TRBV10-1 and TRBJ2-1; tentative D call: TRBD2 (5 bases). The CDR3 spells CASSESRGPPTNEQFF. For the CDR3, the DNA is TGCGCCAGCAGTGAGTCAAGAGGGCCACCTACCAATGAGCAGTTCTTC.